A single sample gave rise to the 14 T cell receptor beta chains below, sequenced in a study of graft-versus-host responses after intestinal transplantation. The data were produced by immunoSEQ multiplex PCR, yet TCRdb's version contains in-frame clones alone and is incomplete. Found here are about 120,000 clones, approximately 95% of them singletons; the top ten hold 3% to 4%. Their recognized antigens are unknown. The material was unstimulated CD8+ T cells sorted from spleen or lymph node cells, obtained before intestinal transplant. Source of these receptors: a human donor who received an intestinal transplant.

This rearrangement joins TRBV28 to TRBJ2-7; D could derive from TRBD1 or TRBD2 (5 bases each). Germline V gene data show CDR1 as MDHEN and CDR2 as SYDVKM. There are 17 residues in the CDR3. Trimming removed 3 bases from V and 5 bases from J, with 23 bases in between. The CDR3: CASSLDLSGTLQDEQYF. The CDR3 nucleotides are TGTGCCAGCAGTTTGGACCTATCCGGGACCCTTCAGGACGAGCAGTACTTC.

The CDR3 nucleotides read TGTGCCAGCAGCGTAGGAGCAGGGTATATGCGCACTGAAGCTTTCTTT. This codes for CASSVGAGYMRTEAFF. V usage is TRBV9 and J usage is TRBJ1-1, with D possibly being TRBD1 (5 bases). Germline V gives CDR1 SGDLS, CDR2 YYNGEE. Trimming took off 0 bases at V and 4 bases at J, with 16 bases between the two ends. The CDR3 sequence is 16 residues long.

V gene TRBV7-3 combines with J gene TRBJ1-1, with D possibly TRBD1 on 5 matching bases. CDR3 length equals 14 residues. Germline V gives CDR1 SGHTA, CDR2 FQGTGA. Trimming cost V 4 bases and J 6 bases, with 15 bases left between them. The CDR3 protein is CASSSVGGLAEAFF. The CDR3 coding sequence is TGTGCCAGCAGCTCGGTTGGGGGGTTGGCTGAAGCTTTCTTT.

The CDR3 is CASSTKLGHYNEQFF. CDR3 bases: TGTGCCAGCAGCACTAAACTAGGGCACTACAATGAGCAGTTCTTC. The V call is TRBV7-9, the J call TRBJ2-1, with D possibly matching TRBD2 (5 bases). The V end lost 5 bases, the J end lost 3 bases, and 14 bases lay between the germline ends. The CDR3 consists of 15 residues. Looked up from germline, CDR1 is SEHNR and CDR2 is FQNEAQ (reference sequence).

V gene TRBV7-2 combines with J gene TRBJ2-7; no clear D gene. This CDR3 is 15 amino acids long. Germline CDR1 and CDR2: SGHTA and FQGNSA. V gave up 1 base and J gave up 0 bases, with 10 bases separating them. The CDR3: CASSLVPESSYEQYF. CDR3 nucleotide sequence: TGTGCCAGCAGCTTAGTTCCAGAGAGCTCCTACGAGCAGTACTTC.

The chain uses TRBV29-1 and TRBJ2-5; 7 bases fit TRBD2. Looked up from germline, CDR1 is SQVTM and CDR2 is ANQGSEA. The CDR3 has 14 amino acids. J was trimmed by 4 bases and V by 6 bases; bases with no gene match: 11. The CDR3 DNA reads TGCAGCGTCTATCAGGGAGGGGTTGGAGAGACCCAGTACTTC. Residues: CSVYQGGVGETQYF.

V usage is TRBV10-3 and J usage is TRBJ2-1; 7 positions agree with TRBD2. Germline CDR1 and CDR2: ENHRY and SYGVKD. The CDR3 is 14 residues long. V was clipped by 8 bases and J by 4 bases; unmatched bases: 8. The CDR3 nucleotides are TGTGCCATCGGCGGGTCTAGCGGTTACAATGAGCAGTTCTTC. Its translation: CAIGGSSGYNEQFF.

The table lists this clone with a count of one. This sequence joins TRBV28 and TRBJ1-5, with a weak D call TRBD1 (6 bases). V dropped 4 bases and J dropped 7 bases, with 11 bases sitting between them. Germline-derived CDR1 and CDR2 are MDHEN and SYDVKM. The CDR3 spans 13 residues. CDR3 loop: CASSWEGEQPQHF. In DNA form, the CDR3 reads TGTGCCAGCAGTTGGGAGGGGGAACAGCCCCAGCATTTT.

CDR3 in DNA: TGTGCCAGCGGACTAGCGGGAGGGCCCTACAATGAGCAGTTCTTC. The encoded protein is CASGLAGGPYNEQFF. The chain recombines TRBV5-5 with TRBJ2-1, with 15 bases matching TRBD2. Trimming cost V 7 bases and J 2 bases; bases outside gene matches: 1. The CDR3 extends over 15 amino acids. Looked up from germline, CDR1 is SGHKS and CDR2 is YYEKEE (reference sequence).

The chain carries TRBV27 and TRBJ1-1; 7 bases match TRBD1. CDR1 is MNHEY and CDR2 is SMNVEV in the germline V gene (reference sequence). This CDR3 region has 14 residues. V shed 8 bases and J 0 bases; nucleotides not matched to a gene: 6. CDR3 in amino acids: CASSRTGVNTEAFF. The CDR3 DNA sequence: TGTGCCAGCTCCCGAACAGGGGTGAACACTGAAGCTTTCTTT.

V gene TRBV18 combines with J gene TRBJ2-3, with a weak D call TRBD2 (6 bases). V was pared by 2 bases and J by 9 bases, with 9 bases between. CDR3 length equals 12 residues. Germline CDR1 reads KGHSH; CDR2 reads LQKENI. DNA for the CDR3: TGTGCCAGCTCACCAACGGGGAGGACGCAGTATTTT. This encodes CASSPTGRTQYF.

The chain combines TRBV7-8 with TRBJ1-1; the D gene is possibly TRBD1 (5 bases). Trimming removed 3 bases from V and 1 base from J, with 9 bases in between. The CDR3 sequence is 14 residues long. Germline lookup yields CDR1 SGHVS and CDR2 FQNEAQ. DNA of the CDR3: TGTGCCAGCAGCTTGACCAGGGCGAACACTGAAGCTTTCTTT. Protein: CASSLTRANTEAFF.

This chain connects TRBV5-1 to TRBJ1-5; 8 bases are shared with TRBD1. J lost 0 bases, V lost 3 bases, and 8 bases had no gene match. The CDR3 consists of 17 residues. The germline gives CDR1 SGHRS, CDR2 YFSETQ. This CDR3 reads CASSSGQATYSNQPQHF. The CDR3 nucleotides read TGCGCCAGCAGCTCGGGACAGGCCACTTATAGCAATCAGCCCCAGCATTTT.

The V call is TRBV4-2, the J call TRBJ1-5; tentatively, D is TRBD1 (5 bases). The CDR3 extends over 15 amino acids. The germline gives CDR1 LGHNA, CDR2 YNFKEQ. V lost 1 base and J 0 bases, leaving 7 bases between the germline ends. This chain's CDR3 is CASSQAGDSNQPQHF. For the CDR3, the DNA is TGTGCCAGCAGCCAAGCGGGGGATAGCAATCAGCCCCAGCATTTT.